One sample yielded the 27 T cell receptor beta chains listed below, sequenced in a study of blood T cells in healthy people across ages. Combining a sample-barcoded 5' primer with a J-beta primer mix, a second PCR ran for 7 to 11 cycles. TCRdb reanalysed the 5' RACE reads using MiXCR and keeps one entry per CDR3 protein. The sample has 600,000 to 1,000,000 distinct CDR3 sequences, 55% to 75% seen once. Sequencing was done on a sample of blood. Receptor source: a man younger than 45 in good health.

The J gene is TRBJ2-1, the V gene TRBV5-1; TRBD2 agrees at 10 bases. Unmatched junction bases numbered 2, after V lost 0 bases and J lost 5 bases. The length of the CDR3 is 15 residues. Per the germline V gene, CDR1 is SGHRS and CDR2 is YFSETQ. The CDR3 region has the DNA TGCGCCAGCAGCTTGGAACTAGCGGGACACAATGAGCAGTTCTTC. Translation: CASSLELAGHNEQFF. The full variable domain, rest sourced from reference TRBV5-1 and TRBJ2-1, is KAGVTQTPRYLIKTRGQQVTLSCSPISGHRSVSWYQQTPGQGLQFLFEYFSETQRNKGNFPGRFSGRQFSNSRSEMNVSTLELGDSALYLCASSLELAGHNEQFFGPGTRLTVL.

J is TRBJ2-3 and V is TRBV10-3; D is undetermined. CDR1 is ENHRY, CDR2 SYGVKD, per germline. Deletions cut 2 bases from V and 2 bases from J, with 8 bases between. The CDR3 is made up of 14 amino acids. Here the CDR3 reads CAISEPLYTDTQYF. CDR3 in DNA: TGTGCCATCAGTGAGCCATTATACACAGATACGCAGTATTTT.

The chain has TRBV4-2 and TRBJ1-2; 10 bases map to TRBD1. Trimming cost V 3 bases and J 1 base; bases outside gene matches: 5. From germline, CDR1 is LGHNA and CDR2 YNFKEQ. The CDR3 totals 16 residues. The CDR3 DNA reads TGTGCCAGCAGCCAGGCGAGGGACAGGGGTAACTATGGCTACACCTTC. It yields the protein CASSQARDRGNYGYTF.

There are a few counts of this clonotype. This chain connects TRBV7-8 to TRBJ2-1, with 9 bases matching TRBD1. The CDR3 is 15 residues long. The V segment lost 2 bases and the J segment 9 bases; nucleotides outside the gene matches: 8. Germline loops: CDR1 SGHVS, CDR2 FQNEAQ. In DNA, the CDR3 is TGTGCCAGCAGCTTACCCGGGACAGGGCGGGGTGAGCAGTTCTTC. It translates to CASSLPGTGRGEQFF.

This clonotype has a single count. This rearrangement joins TRBV12-3 or TRBV12-4 to TRBJ2-4, with 7 positions matching TRBD1. The J call may be incorrect, as the DNA end agrees better with TRBJ2-7. This CDR3 contains 13 residues. The CDR3 here is CASSFTDRAEQYF. The CDR3 DNA sequence: TGTGCCAGCAGTTTCACCGACAGGGCCGAGCAGTACTTC.

The V gene is TRBV20-1, the J gene TRBJ1-1; D unresolved. Trimming removed 8 bases from V and 7 bases from J, with 11 bases in between. Per the germline V gene, CDR1 is DFQATT and CDR2 is SNEGSKA (reference sequence). The CDR3 has 10 amino acids. The CDR3 DNA reads as TGCAGTTCAACGCCGCGTGAAGCTTTCTTT. Translated, it gives CSSTPREAFF.

V and J are TRBV9 and TRBJ2-3, with 9 nucleotides matching TRBD2. The V gene's germline CDR1 is SGDLS and CDR2 YYNGEE. The CDR3 is 15 amino acids. V was pared by 2 bases and J by 2 bases, with 3 bases of the junction left unmatched. Here the CDR3 reads CASSVGLAYTDTQYF. The CDR3 coding sequence is TGTGCCAGCAGCGTCGGACTAGCGTACACAGATACGCAGTATTTT.

This clonotype was recorded a few times. This chain connects TRBV12-3 or TRBV12-4 to TRBJ2-1; TRBD2 aligns across 9 bases. The CDR3 covers 15 residues. The junction had 9 bases not matched to a gene; V was cut back by 6 bases and J by 6 bases. CDR3 residues: CASSLLAGPANEQFF. CDR3 bases: TGTGCCAGCAGCCTTCTAGCGGGACCAGCCAATGAGCAGTTCTTC.

The table lists this clonotype with a few counts. The chain recombines TRBV27 with TRBJ2-7; D is unclear. The CDR3 length is 14 residues. Germline CDR1 is MNHEY and CDR2 is SMNVEV (reference sequence). V lost 5 bases, J lost 2 bases, and 13 bases lay in between. CDR3 protein: CASSPWTDTYEQYF. The CDR3 DNA is TGTGCCAGCAGTCCTTGGACGGATACCTACGAGCAGTACTTC.

This chain joins TRBV7-2 and TRBJ2-5; 8 bases align to TRBD2. Germline V gene data show CDR1 as SGHTA and CDR2 as FQGNSA. This CDR3 is 15 amino acids long. V shed 5 bases, J shed 6 bases, and the junction held 11 bases outside the gene matches. CDR3 protein: CASSARDSGVKTQYF. DNA of the CDR3: TGTGCCAGCAGCGCCAGGGATAGCGGGGTAAAGACCCAGTACTTC.

The rearrangement links TRBV20-1 to TRBJ2-1; TRBD2 matches at 10 bases. Germline trimming cut 2 bases from V and 2 bases from J; bases unmatched to any gene: 3. The CDR3 covers 15 residues. Per germline, CDR1 DFQATT and CDR2 SNEGSKA (reference sequence). The CDR3 region is CSARKREGAYNEQFF. The CDR3 region has the DNA TGCAGTGCTAGAAAGCGGGAGGGGGCCTACAATGAGCAGTTCTTC.

The rearrangement links TRBV12-3 or TRBV12-4 to TRBJ1-2; D may be TRBD1 (5 bases). The V gene lost 5 bases and the J gene lost 4 bases, with 11 bases spanning the gap. The CDR3 has 13 amino acids. In nucleotides, the CDR3 is TGTGCCAGCAGTGCAGGGTCGGGCTATGGCTACACCTTC. The encoded protein is CASSAGSGYGYTF.

This clonotype has just a few counts. The chain employs TRBV3-1 and TRBJ1-1; 7 positions match TRBD1. The J segment lost 8 bases and the V segment lost 6 bases, leaving 9 bases of the junction unmatched. The CDR3 covers 13 residues. Germline V gives CDR1 LGHDT, CDR2 YNNKEL (reference sequence). CDR3 bases: TGTGCCAGCAGAAGACCGGGACAGAGAGAAGCTTTCTTT. Encoded protein: CASRRPGQREAFF.

This chain uses TRBV7-8 with TRBJ2-5; 9 positions agree with TRBD2. Germline values: CDR1 SGHVS, CDR2 FQNEAQ. After removal of 7 bases from V and 12 bases from J, the junction contained 9 bases not matched to a gene. The CDR3 spans 12 residues. The CDR3 sequence: CASTKIGGGEYF. The CDR3 DNA follows: TGTGCCAGCACCAAAATAGGCGGGGGGGAGTACTTC.

The chain couples TRBV15 to TRBJ2-3; D remains ambiguous. Germline V gene data show CDR1 as LNHNV and CDR2 as YYDKDF (reference sequence). This CDR3 region has 14 residues. V was cut by 3 bases and J by 9 bases, with 16 bases left in between. As DNA, the CDR3 is TGTGCCACCAGCAGGATCTACAATACGGGCACGCAGTATTTT. It encodes CATSRIYNTGTQYF.

This clonotype was seen at least ten times. This chain joins TRBV7-2 and TRBJ2-3, with D perhaps matching TRBD2 (6 bases). The germline CDR1 and CDR2 sequences are SGHTA and FQGNSA. The CDR3 sequence is 14 residues long. Trimming left V 3 bases short and J 0 bases short, with 7 bases between. CDR3 sequence: CASSFGTSTDTQYF. DNA for the CDR3: TGTGCCAGCAGCTTTGGGACTAGCACAGATACGCAGTATTTT.

The chain links TRBV7-3 to TRBJ2-1, with 13 nucleotides matching TRBD2. This CDR3 spans 14 amino acids. The germline CDR1 and CDR2 sequences are SGHTA and FQGTGA. V dropped 6 bases and J dropped 8; count of bases not matched to a gene: 4. CDR3 DNA sequence: TGTGCCAGCAGTATAACTAGCGGGAGGGATGAGCAGTTCTTC. Amino acids: CASSITSGRDEQFF.

The chain employs TRBV4-3 and TRBJ2-1, with TRBD1 matching 7 bases. CDR1 LGHNA and CDR2 YSLEER come from the germline V gene. This CDR3 has 17 residues. The V gene end was trimmed by 1 base and the J gene end by 3 bases; junction bases not matched to a gene: 9. CDR3 loop: CASSQATGALSYNEQFF. In DNA, the CDR3 is TGCGCCAGCAGCCAAGCTACAGGGGCGCTGAGCTACAATGAGCAGTTCTTC.

This sequence joins TRBV12-3 or TRBV12-4 and TRBJ1-4; 8 nucleotides match TRBD1. This CDR3 has 13 residues. The junction had 1 base not matched to a gene; V was cut back by 2 bases and J by 8 bases. Here the CDR3 reads CASSLTGGEKLFF. The CDR3 DNA reads TGTGCCAGCAGTTTAACAGGGGGAGAAAAACTGTTTTTT.

J is TRBJ2-1 and V is TRBV6-5, with D possibly TRBD1 on 6 matching bases. The CDR3 is 16 amino acids. V was pared by 3 bases and J by 6 bases, with 18 bases between. The germline CDR1 and CDR2 sequences are MNHEY and SVGAGI. The CDR3 loop is CASSYDGRGQLNEQFF. CDR3 coding DNA: TGTGCCAGCAGTTATGACGGCAGGGGTCAGCTCAATGAGCAGTTCTTC.

The V and J genes are TRBV18 and TRBJ2-3, with D possibly being TRBD1 (6 bases). Germline CDR1 is KGHSH and CDR2 is LQKENI. Trimming took off 1 base at V and 1 base at J, with 9 bases between the two ends. The CDR3 is made up of 15 amino acids. This CDR3 reads CASSPQGQRTDTQYF. For the CDR3, the DNA is TGTGCCAGCTCACCACAAGGACAGCGCACAGATACGCAGTATTTT.

This clonotype was detected only a few times. This rearrangement joins TRBV6-1 to TRBJ2-1, with 12 nucleotides matching TRBD2. V trimming: 6 bases; J trimming: 8 bases; junction bases outside the gene matches: 5. Germline V gene data show CDR1 as MNHNS and CDR2 as SASEGT. The CDR3 consists of 14 residues. CDR3 protein: CASRTSGGFDEQFF. The CDR3 DNA sequence: TGTGCCAGCAGGACTAGCGGGGGTTTCGATGAGCAGTTCTTC.

V and J are TRBV7-2 and TRBJ2-1, with 16 nucleotides matching TRBD2. V dropped 5 bases and J dropped 8; count of bases not matched to a gene: 6. Germline-derived CDR1 and CDR2 are SGHTA and FQGNSA. CDR3 size: 16 residues. This CDR3 reads CASSAGLAGGAHEQFF. CDR3 DNA sequence: TGTGCCAGCAGCGCGGGACTAGCGGGGGGGGCACATGAGCAGTTCTTC.

This clonotype has more than one count but fewer than ten. V usage is TRBV7-2 and J usage is TRBJ2-3; D remains unclear. CDR1 is SGHTA, CDR2 FQGNSA, per germline. CDR3 length: 14 amino acids. Trimming stripped 5 bases from V and 1 base from J, with 10 bases between. The CDR3 bases are TGTGCCAGCAGCATTAACGGGCGCACAGATACGCAGTATTTT. Protein sequence: CASSINGRTDTQYF.

The genes are TRBV29-1 and TRBJ2-1; D ambiguous. Looked up from germline, CDR1 is SQVTM and CDR2 is ANQGSEA. The CDR3 runs 12 residues. The CDR3 region is CSTSAGSHEQFF. CDR3 nucleotides: TGCAGTACATCGGCAGGATCCCATGAGCAGTTCTTC.

The J gene is TRBJ2-1, the V gene TRBV7-8, with 8 bases identical to TRBD2. Germline V CDR1 and CDR2: SGHVS, FQNEAQ. V was clipped by 5 bases and J by 3 bases; unmatched bases: 9. The CDR3 has 16 residues. CDR3 sequence (DNA): TGTGCCAGCAGCCCACCCAGCGGGGGCTACTACAATGAGCAGTTCTTC. This encodes CASSPPSGGYYNEQFF.

This chain links TRBV5-1 with TRBJ2-5, with 13 bases identical to TRBD2. Looked up from germline, CDR1 is SGHRS and CDR2 is YFSETQ. Trimming removed 5 bases from V and 11 bases from J; junction bases left unmatched: 6. The CDR3 totals 13 residues. CDR3 bases: TGCGCCAGCAGTCTTGGACTAGCGGGGGTGCAGTACTTC. Its protein is CASSLGLAGVQYF.